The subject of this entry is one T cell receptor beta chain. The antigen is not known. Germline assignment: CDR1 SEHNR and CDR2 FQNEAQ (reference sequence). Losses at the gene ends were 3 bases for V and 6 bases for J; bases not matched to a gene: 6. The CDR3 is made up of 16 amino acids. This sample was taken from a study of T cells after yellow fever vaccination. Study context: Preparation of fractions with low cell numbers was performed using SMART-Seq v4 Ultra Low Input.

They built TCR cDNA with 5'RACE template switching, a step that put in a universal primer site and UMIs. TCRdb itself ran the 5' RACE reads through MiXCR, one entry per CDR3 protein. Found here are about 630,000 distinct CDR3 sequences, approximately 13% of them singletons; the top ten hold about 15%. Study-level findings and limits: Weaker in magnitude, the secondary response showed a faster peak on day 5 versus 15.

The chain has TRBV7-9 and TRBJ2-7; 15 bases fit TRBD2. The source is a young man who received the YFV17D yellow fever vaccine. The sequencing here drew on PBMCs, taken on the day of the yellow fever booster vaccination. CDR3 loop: CASSFPGLAGGGEQYF. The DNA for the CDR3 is TGTGCCAGCAGCTTCCCGGGACTAGCGGGAGGAGGCGAGCAGTACTTC.